This TCR beta chain derives from a study of T cells in Graves' hyperthyroidism and ophthalmopathy. V lost 1 base to trimming and J lost 5 bases, with 9 bases between them. Germline V CDR1 and CDR2: SEHNR, FQNEAQ (reference sequence). This CDR3 contains 13 residues. TCR beta CDR3 region amplification was performed from RNA transcripts. First-round RT-PCR of the TCR CDR3 relied on the HTBI primer set. MiXCR, applied by TCRdb to the multiplex PCR reads, yields one record per CDR3 protein. This table holds 640,000 or so distinct CDR3 sequences, approximately 15% found once. Study-wide points: From stable hyperthyroidism, ophthalmopathy was separated by a 13 V-J model. Onset of ophthalmopathy came a median roughly 6.5 months after the model predicted it.

Ophthalmopathy patients had Clinical Activity Score at least 3, NOSPECS grade at least 4, duration under 3 months. This clonotype was observed a handful of times. As yet, its antigen is unknown. The V call is TRBV7-9, the J call TRBJ2-7; D gene unclear. Sequenced material: blood. The receptor comes from a woman aged 35 to 49 with Graves' ophthalmopathy. The CDR3: CASSLVESNEQYF. CDR3 coding DNA: TGTGCCAGCAGCTTAGTCGAGTCCAACGAGCAGTACTTC.